The 14 T cell receptor beta chains below all came from one sample that was sequenced in a study of T cells expressing NK-cell markers. With the 5' RACE reads reprocessed, TCRdb shows one record per CDR3 protein and no DNA. The table lists around 260,000 distinct CDR3 sequences. The sample consisted of blood T cells: a sorted CD56 or NKG2C T cell subset, CD4+ or CD8+ T cells, or bulk PBMC T cells (not recorded which). The source is a woman aged 18 to 75 in good health.

This chain links TRBV12-3 or TRBV12-4 with TRBJ1-1. This CDR3 contains 11 residues. The CDR3 is CASSPSGEAFF.

The chain links TRBV4-3 to TRBJ2-1. CDR1 is LGHNA, CDR2 YSLEER, per germline. The CDR3 loop spans 13 amino acids. The CDR3 region is CASSQDSFYEQFF.

The rearrangement uses TRBV5-1 and TRBJ1-2; TCRdb's D gene call, TRBD1, goes unchecked for lack of DNA. Germline CDR1 reads SGHRS; CDR2 reads YFSETQ. This CDR3 spans 15 amino acids. The CDR3 loop reads CASSLRQASGYGYTF.

The chain combines TRBV25-1 with TRBJ2-3; checking the TCRdb D call of TRBD1 is not possible without DNA. Germline V CDR1 and CDR2: MGHDK, SYGVNS. The CDR3 has 15 amino acids. The CDR3 is CASSRDRKYTDTQYF.

V and J are TRBV6-2 or TRBV6-3 and TRBJ2-1; TCRdb lists TRBD2, though no DNA is available to test this call. CDR1 is MNHEY and CDR2 is SVGEGT in the germline V gene. The CDR3 is 16 amino acids. The CDR3 protein is CASKTYSLGAPNEQFF.

V is TRBV15 and J is TRBJ1-4; TCRdb lists TRBD1, though no DNA is available to test this call. Germline lookup yields CDR1 LNHNV and CDR2 YYDKDF (reference sequence). The CDR3 extends over 16 amino acids. CDR3 protein: CATSRPPGVANEKLFF.

The rearrangement joins TRBV7-6 to TRBJ2-1; TCRdb's D call, TRBD1, is unchecked because there is no DNA. Germline assignment: CDR1 SGHVS and CDR2 FNYEAQ. This CDR3 spans 16 amino acids. The CDR3 spells CASSLDGVGGVGEQFF.

The chain carries TRBV20-1 and TRBJ2-3. Germline V gene data show CDR1 as DFQATT and CDR2 as SNEGSKA (reference sequence). This CDR3 has 16 amino acids. CDR3: CSARDSRSTSTDTQYF.

The chain couples TRBV5-1 to TRBJ2-1; there is no DNA to check the TCRdb D call of TRBD1. Germline V lookup: CDR1 SGHRS, CDR2 YFSETQ. The CDR3 loop spans 14 amino acids. The CDR3 here is CASSAAGTSNEQFF.

This chain connects TRBV6-2 or TRBV6-3 to TRBJ2-7. Per germline, CDR1 MNHEY and CDR2 SVGEGT. The CDR3 consists of 14 residues. The chain's CDR3 is CASSYQAESYEQYF.

This rearrangement joins TRBV20-1 to TRBJ2-3; the D gene TCRdb calls, TRBD1, cannot be checked with no DNA. Germline V gene lookup returns CDR1 DFQATT and CDR2 SNEGSKA (reference sequence). The length of the CDR3 is 17 residues. The CDR3 reads CSARHPPGREGGDTQYF.

V is TRBV30 and J is TRBJ2-7; checking the TCRdb D call of TRBD2 is not possible without DNA. This CDR3 has 13 amino acids. From germline, CDR1 is GTSNPN and CDR2 SVGIG (reference sequence). The CDR3 is CAWTEGLAIEQYF.

The rearrangement links TRBV2 to TRBJ1-1. This CDR3 region has 12 residues. Per germline, CDR1 SNHLY and CDR2 FYNNEI. The chain's CDR3 is CASSEEVTEAFF.

The CDR3 sequence is CASSQRARQAGKDYEQYF. This chain uses TRBV5-1 with TRBJ2-7; TCRdb names TRBD1, which stays unverified in the absence of DNA. The CDR3 runs 18 residues. Germline V gene lookup returns CDR1 SGHRS and CDR2 YFSETQ. The full variable domain, rest sourced from reference TRBV5-1 and TRBJ2-7, is KAGVTQTPRYLIKTRGQQVTLSCSPISGHRSVSWYQQTPGQGLQFLFEYFSETQRNKGNFPGRFSGRQFSNSRSEMNVSTLELGDSALYLCASSQRARQAGKDYEQYFGPGTRLTVT.